Listed below are T cell receptor beta chains from one sample, sequenced in a study of cytomegalovirus exposure and HLA in healthy donors. Profiled with immunoSEQ multiplex PCR; TCRdb holds only in-frame clones, not every one. The table includes about 78,000 clones, about 95% detected once. Sequenced: PBMCs. The receptors come from a man between 18 and 29 years old in good health and CMV-seropositive. The CDR3 runs from the conserved cysteine through the conserved F or W. D genes are given only for firm matches.

V gene,D gene,J gene,CDR3 DNA,CDR3 protein
TRBV19,-,TRBJ2-7,TGTGCCAGTAGTATCGAGGCCGGAACCTACGAGCAGTACTTC,CASSIEAGTYEQYF
TRBV11-2,TRBD1,TRBJ1-1,TGTGCCAGCAGCTTAGATCCTCCGATCCTAACCGCAGGGGGCGCAACTGAAGCTTTCTTT,CASSLDPPILTAGGATEAFF
TRBV27,TRBD2,TRBJ2-3,TGTGCCAGCAGTTTATCACCCGGGAGGATAACGCAGTATTTT,CASSLSPGRITQYF
TRBV7-3,TRBD2,TRBJ2-1,TGTGCCAGCAGCCAGACTAGCGGGATGTACAATGAGCAGTTCTTC,CASSQTSGMYNEQFF
TRBV6-5,TRBD1,TRBJ1-1,TGTGCCAGCAGTCGCCAGGGGGCTGAAGCTTTCTTT,CASSRQGAEAFF
TRBV15,-,TRBJ2-2,TGTGCCACCAGAGAGGACACGTACACCGGGGAGCTGTTTTTT,CATREDTYTGELFF
TRBV7-9,-,TRBJ2-3,TGTGCCAGCAGCTTCAGGGGCACAGATACGCAGTATTTT,CASSFRGTDTQYF
TRBV5-1,-,TRBJ2-7,TGCGCCAGCAGCTCACGGACGGAGGGAAGCTACGAGCAGTACTTC,CASSSRTEGSYEQYF
TRBV19,-,TRBJ2-1,TGTGCCAGTAATCTAGCGTCAGAGACCGATGAGCAGTTCTTC,CASNLASETDEQFF
TRBV10-3,-,TRBJ2-1,TGTGCCATTTGGGGAGCACATGAGGAGCAGTTCTTC,CAIWGAHEEQFF
TRBV11-3,-,TRBJ2-7,TGTGCCAGCAGCCCCGACGGGCGACAGGGACTCCACGAGCAGTACTTC,CASSPDGRQGLHEQYF
TRBV28,-,TRBJ1-5,TGTGCCAGCACTCCTACCTTAAGAACAGGGCTCGGTCAGCCCCAGCATTTT,CASTPTLRTGLGQPQHF
TRBV28,-,TRBJ1-1,TGTGCCAGCTCTCCAGGGCACACTGAAGCTTTCTTT,CASSPGHTEAFF
TRBV30,-,TRBJ1-5,TGTGCCTGGAGACCACAGATATCTTATAGCAATCAGCCCCAGCATTTT,CAWRPQISYSNQPQHF
TRBV5-4,TRBD2,TRBJ2-1,TGTGCCAGCAGCTCCTGGACTAGCGGTAACAATGAGCAGTTCTTC,CASSSWTSGNNEQFF
TRBV2,-,TRBJ1-5,TGTGCCAGCAGTATCGACACAAATCAGCCCCAGCATTTT,CASSIDTNQPQHF